This T cell receptor (beta chain) emerged from a study of vaccination effects on CD4 cells after COVID-19. As for the study in general: The second dose preceded post-vaccine samples by a median of 72 days. Approximately 2.1 million PBMC were placed in each well, which was supplemented with roughly 9.1 IU/ml IL-2 and 10 ug/ml peptides.

For this clone: Its matching antigen is unknown.

Isolation of CD4+ T cells took place after about nine days of culture. Two doses of BNT162b2 or mRNA-1273 vaccine were administered to participants. Germline trimming cut 2 bases from V and 8 bases from J; bases unmatched to any gene: 2. Looked up from germline, CDR1 is MNHEY and CDR2 is SVGAGI. The CDR3 contains 13 residues. Sequencing used immunoSEQ multiplex PCR; TCRdb keeps in-frame clones, though not all of them. This sample has about 66,000 clones, with around 80% found just once. The source of this sequence is a human donor who received a COVID-19 vaccine. The sample here was CD4+ T cells from PBMCs cultured without peptide, taken after COVID-19 vaccination. The rearrangement uses TRBV6-5 and TRBJ1-3; 8 bases line up with TRBD1. Here the CDR3 DNA reads TGTGCCAGCAGTTACGCGACAGGGGACACCATATATTTT. Residues: CASSYATGDTIYF.